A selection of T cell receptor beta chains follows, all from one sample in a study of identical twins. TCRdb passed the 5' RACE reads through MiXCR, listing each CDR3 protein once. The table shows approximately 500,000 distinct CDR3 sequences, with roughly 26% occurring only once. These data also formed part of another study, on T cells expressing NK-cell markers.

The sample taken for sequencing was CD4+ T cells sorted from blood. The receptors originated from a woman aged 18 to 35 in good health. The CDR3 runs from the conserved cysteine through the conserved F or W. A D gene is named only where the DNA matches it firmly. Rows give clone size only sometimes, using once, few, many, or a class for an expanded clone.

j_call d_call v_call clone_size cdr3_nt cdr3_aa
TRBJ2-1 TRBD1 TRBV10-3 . TGTGCCATCACTCCTGGAGGCAGGGGGCATTATGAGCAGTTCTTC CAITPGGRGHYEQFF
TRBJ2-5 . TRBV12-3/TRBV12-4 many TGTGCCAGCAGTTTCGCTCTTCAAGAGACCCAGTACTTC CASSFALQETQYF
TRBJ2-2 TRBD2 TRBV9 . TGTGCCAGCAGCCCCCCGAGCGGGGCCGGGGAGCTGTTTTTT CASSPPSGAGELFF
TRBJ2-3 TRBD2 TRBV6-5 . TGTGCCAGCAGTTACGGTGGGAGGGGAGATAGCACAGATACGCAGTATTTT CASSYGGRGDSTDTQYF
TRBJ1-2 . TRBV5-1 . TGCGCCAGCAGCTTACCGGTCCTTGAGGGGACTGGCTACACCTTC CASSLPVLEGTGYTF
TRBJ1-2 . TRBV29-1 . TGCAGCGTACTACTTCTTCGCGTTGACGAGGGGGGGCGAATCGACTTTGGCTACACCTTC CSVLLLRVDEGGRIDFGYTF
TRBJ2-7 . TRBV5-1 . TGCGCCAGCAGCAGGGACGGTACGAGCTCCTACGAGCAGTACTTC CASSRDGTSSYEQYF
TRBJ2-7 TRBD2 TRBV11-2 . TGTGCCAGCAGCTTAGCTAGCGGGAGGACTTACGAGCAGTACTTC CASSLASGRTYEQYF
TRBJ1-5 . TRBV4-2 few TGTGCCAGCAGCCAAGATAGGGGCAATCAGCCCCAGCATTTT CASSQDRGNQPQHF
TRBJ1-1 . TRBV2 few TGTGCCAGCAGGGGGGACGCCGGGCTGGCCGAAGCTTTCTTT CASRGDAGLAEAFF
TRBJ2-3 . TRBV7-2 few TGTGCCAGCAGCTTGCAAAAGACAGATACGCAGTATTTT CASSLQKTDTQYF
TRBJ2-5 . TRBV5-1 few TGCGCCAGCAGTTTGGACAGAGTTAAGACCCAGTACTTC CASSLDRVKTQYF
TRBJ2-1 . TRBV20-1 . TGCAGTTCAGGAAGCTACAATGAGCAGTTCTTC CSSGSYNEQFF
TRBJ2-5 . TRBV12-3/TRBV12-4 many TGTGCCAGCAGTTTTCGTGCGAATGGAGAGACCCAGTACTTC CASSFRANGETQYF
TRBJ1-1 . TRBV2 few TGTGCCAGCAGTGAAGCGAGAACTGAAGCTTTCTTT CASSEARTEAFF
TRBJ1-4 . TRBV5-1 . TGCGCCAGCAGCTTCAGCGCCGATGAAAAACTGTTTTTT CASSFSADEKLFF
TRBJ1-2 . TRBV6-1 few TGTGCCAGCAGTGAAGGCGCAGGTGGTCGGTATGGCTACACCTTC CASSEGAGGRYGYTF
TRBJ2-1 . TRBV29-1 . TGCAGCGTTGAAGAGCACGCCTATTCTGAGCAGTTCTTC CSVEEHAYSEQFF
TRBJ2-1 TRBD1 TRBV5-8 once TGTGCCAGCAGCTTGGCGTTAGGACAGGGGGCGAATGAGCAGTTCTTC CASSLALGQGANEQFF
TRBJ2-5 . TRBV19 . TGTGCCAGTGCTAGGGACCGGAGAGAGACCCAGTACTTC CASARDRRETQYF
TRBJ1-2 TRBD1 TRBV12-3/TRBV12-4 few TGTGCCAGCAGGTGGACAGGGGGTGGCTACACCTTC CASRWTGGGYTF
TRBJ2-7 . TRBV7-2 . TGTGCCAGCAATAGGGGTCCAACGGGCGGCGAGCAGTACTTC CASNRGPTGGEQYF
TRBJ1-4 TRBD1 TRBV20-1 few TGCAGTGCTAGGGGGGGACAGGGAGGAGAAAAACTGTTTTTT CSARGGQGGEKLFF
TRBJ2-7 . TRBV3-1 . TGTGCCAGCAGCCCCCAGTTCAAGGGCGAGCAGTACTTC CASSPQFKGEQYF
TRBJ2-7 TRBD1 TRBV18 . TGTGCCAGCTCACCAACACCCACAGGGGATGGAACCTACGAGCAGTACTTC CASSPTPTGDGTYEQYF
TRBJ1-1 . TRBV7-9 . TGTGCCAGCAGAGCACTCATGAACACTGAAGCTTTCTTT CASRALMNTEAFF
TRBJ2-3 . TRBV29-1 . TGCAGCGTGGTAGAACGTATAATGAGGCCTGCCACAGATACGCAGTATTTT CSVVERIMRPATDTQYF
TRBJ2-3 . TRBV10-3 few TGTGCCATCAGTGAGTTCGCGGAGACAGATACGCAGTATTTT CAISEFAETDTQYF
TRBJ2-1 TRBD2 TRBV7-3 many TGTGCCAGCAGCTCCTTAGCGGGGGCCTACAATGAGCAGTTCTTC CASSSLAGAYNEQFF
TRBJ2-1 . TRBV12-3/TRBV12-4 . TGTGCCAGCAGTTTTAGGCGGGACTTCGCGAATGAGCAGTTCTTC CASSFRRDFANEQFF
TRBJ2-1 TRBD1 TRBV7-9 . TGTGCCAGCAGCTCCAGACAGGGTTCAAACAATGAGCAGTTCTTC CASSSRQGSNNEQFF
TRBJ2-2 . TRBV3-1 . TGTGCCAGCAGTCCGGTTTCCGGGGAGCTGTTTTTT CASSPVSGELFF
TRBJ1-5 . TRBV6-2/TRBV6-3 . TGTGCCAGCAGTTACGATAGACAGGCCGGCAATCAGCCCCAGCATTTT CASSYDRQAGNQPQHF
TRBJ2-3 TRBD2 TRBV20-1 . TGCAGTGCTAGACCTCTAGCGGAGACCGCAGATACGCAGTATTTT CSARPLAETADTQYF
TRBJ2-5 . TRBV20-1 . TGCAGTGCTAGAGATCATGGGAGAGGCAACCAAGAGACCCAGTACTTC CSARDHGRGNQETQYF
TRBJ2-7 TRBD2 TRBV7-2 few TGTGCCAGCAGCTCCCCTAGCGGGTTAGTATACGAGCAGTACTTC CASSSPSGLVYEQYF
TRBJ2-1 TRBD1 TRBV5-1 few TGCGCCAGCAGCTTCGGGGGGACAGGGCCATTGAATGAGCAGTTCTTC CASSFGGTGPLNEQFF
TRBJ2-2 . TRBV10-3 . TGTGCCATCAGGGGACGGGGCACGGAGACCGGGGAGCTGTTTTTT CAIRGRGTETGELFF
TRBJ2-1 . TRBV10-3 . TGTGCCATCAGTGAGTCGATGCGGCAGGTCTCCTACAATGAGCAGTTCTTC CAISESMRQVSYNEQFF
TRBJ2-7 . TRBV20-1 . TGCAGTGCTCCGGCCTTCGTTGTCGGGGAGCAGTACTTC CSAPAFVVGEQYF
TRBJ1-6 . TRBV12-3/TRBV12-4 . TGTGCCAGCAGTTTACGCAGCCATGGGTCACCCCTCCACTTT CASSLRSHGSPLHF
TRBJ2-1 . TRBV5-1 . TGCGCCAGCAGCTTGGCCAACTATCCCTACAATGAGCAGTTCTTC CASSLANYPYNEQFF
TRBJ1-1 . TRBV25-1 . TGTGCCAGCAGTGAATCTCAGAGGAGGAACACTGAAGCTTTCTTT CASSESQRRNTEAFF
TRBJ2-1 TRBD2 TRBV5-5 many TGTGCCAGCAGCTTGGGGACTAGCGGGAGCAATGAGCAGTTCTTC CASSLGTSGSNEQFF
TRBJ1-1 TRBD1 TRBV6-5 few TGTGCCAGCAGTTACACCTGGACAGGGGGACTGAACACTGAAGCTTTCTTT CASSYTWTGGLNTEAFF